Included here is one T cell receptor (beta chain) sequence, with context. Its antigen is unknown. The data were obtained in a study of cytomegalovirus exposure and HLA in healthy donors. General study results and limits: CMV serostatus stood as the only immune exposure information on hand. Among TCR sequences, most were rare, though some public TCRs appeared in many donors.

13 Jbeta primers and 60 Vbeta primers were used for the PCR. The authors' processing: A later analysis tallied 65 million to 85 million unique TCR beta chains, approximately 10 million of them shared. TCRdb keeps only in-frame clones here, not all; method: immunoSEQ multiplex PCR. That table is the source of V, J and clone size, and D and trimming were worked out from the DNA. The profile covers hundreds of thousands of clones, with around 80% appearing a single time and roughly 0.66% taken by the ten largest. The V and J ends lost 5 bases and 7 bases respectively, with 17 bases between them. The CDR3 has 13 amino acids. Germline V gene lookup returns CDR1 GTSNPN and CDR2 SVGIG (reference sequence).

The sequencing sample was made of PBMCs. V usage is TRBV30 and J usage is TRBJ2-5, with D maybe TRBD2 (7 bases). This clonotype originated in a boy younger than 10 in good health and CMV-seronegative. CDR3 loop: CAWALGGGGTQYF. As DNA, the CDR3 is TGTGCCTGGGCACTAGGGGGGGGTGGGACCCAGTACTTC. Variable domain in full (rest from reference TRBV30 and TRBJ2-5): SQTIHQWPATLVQPVGSPLSLECTVEGTSNPNLYWYRQAAGRGLQLLFYSVGIGQISSEVPQNLSASRPQDRQFILSSKKLLLSDSGFYLCAWALGGGGTQYFGPGTRLLVL.